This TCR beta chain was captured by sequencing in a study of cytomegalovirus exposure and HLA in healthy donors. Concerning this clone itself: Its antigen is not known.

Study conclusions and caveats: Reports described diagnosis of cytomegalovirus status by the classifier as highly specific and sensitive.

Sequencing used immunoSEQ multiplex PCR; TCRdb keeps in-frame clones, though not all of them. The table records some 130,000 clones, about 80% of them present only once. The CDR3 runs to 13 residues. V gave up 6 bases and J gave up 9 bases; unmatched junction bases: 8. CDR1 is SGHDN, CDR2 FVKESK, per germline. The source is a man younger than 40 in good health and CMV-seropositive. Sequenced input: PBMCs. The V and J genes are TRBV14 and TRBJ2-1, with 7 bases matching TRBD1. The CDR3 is CASSRQGGSEQFF. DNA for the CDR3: TGTGCCAGCAGTCGACAGGGCGGTAGTGAGCAGTTCTTC. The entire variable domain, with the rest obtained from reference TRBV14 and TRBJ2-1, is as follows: EAGVTQFPSHSVIEKGQTVTLRCDPISGHDNLYWYRRVMGKEIKFLLHFVKESKQDESGMPNNRFLAERTGGTYSTLKVQPAELEDSGVYFCASSRQGGSEQFFGPGTRLTVL.